What follows are 26 T cell receptor beta chains derived from one specimen sequenced in a study of blood T cell repertoires in COVID-19. Profiling relied on immunoSEQ multiplex PCR, and the TCRdb table lists in-frame clones only, not all of them. Found here are roughly 250,000 clones, approximately 90% of them singletons; the top ten hold nearly 6.5%. The sequencing sample was made of PBMCs or T cells enriched from blood (not recorded which). The source of these receptors is a woman in her 30s with acute COVID-19.

This clone was seen more than once but under ten times. As DNA, the CDR3 is TGTGCCAGCGTGGCGGGAGGGCGCGCCGGGGAGCTGTTTTTT. Translation: CASVAGGRAGELFF. The gene calls are TRBV28 and TRBJ2-2; 9 nucleotides align to TRBD2. Per germline, CDR1 MDHEN and CDR2 SYDVKM. V was clipped by 8 bases and J by 6 bases; unmatched bases: 7. This CDR3 contains 14 residues.

This clone is a singleton in its sample. This chain joins TRBV20-1 and TRBJ1-5; TRBD1 is a possible D gene (6 bases). Germline V gene data show CDR1 as DFQATT and CDR2 as SNEGSKA (reference sequence). There are 14 residues in the CDR3. V dropped 3 bases and J dropped 3 bases, with 12 bases sitting between them. The CDR3 bases are TGCAGTGCTAGTAGTGGACAGTACAATCAGCCCCAGCATTTT. As protein: CSASSGQYNQPQHF.

The CDR3 region has the DNA TGCGCCAGCAGTGAGTCGGCAGGCTTTGAAAAACTGTTTTTT. It specifies CASSESAGFEKLFF. The V gene is TRBV10-1, the J gene TRBJ1-4; D ambiguous. Germline values: CDR1 WNHNN, CDR2 SYGVQD (reference sequence). V was pared by 0 bases and J by 7 bases, with 9 bases between. The CDR3 spans 14 residues.

The V call is TRBV11-2, the J call TRBJ2-7; TRBD1 is a possible D gene (6 bases). The germline CDR1 and CDR2 sequences are SGHAT and FQNNGV. Between the trimmed V and J ends, which lost 5 bases and 2 bases, there was a span of 22 bases. The CDR3 runs 17 residues. CDR3 bases: TGTGCCAGCAGCCCCCGGACAGCCTCCACACCTACCTACGAGCAGTACTTC. It specifies CASSPRTASTPTYEQYF.

The count of this clone is one. The rearrangement joins TRBV2 to TRBJ1-2; 7 bases line up with TRBD1. Germline V gene sequence: CDR1 SNHLY, CDR2 FYNNEI. The J segment lost 9 bases and the V segment lost 6 bases, leaving 10 bases of the junction unmatched. The CDR3 sequence is 13 residues long. The CDR3 sequence: CASRGPTGMSYTF. CDR3 bases: TGTGCCAGCAGAGGCCCGACAGGGATGAGCTACACCTTC.

CDR3 sequence (DNA): TGTGCCAGTAGTCCGCTCCAGGGGGCAAGCTCTGGAAACACCATATATTTT. Translating gives CASSPLQGASSGNTIYF. The V call is TRBV19, the J call TRBJ1-3; 8 bases align to TRBD1. This CDR3 is 17 amino acids long. Germline CDR1 and CDR2: LNHDA and SQIVND (reference sequence). V lost 5 bases to trimming and J lost 0 bases; unmatched junction nucleotides: 9.

This clone was observed a single time. J is TRBJ1-1 and V is TRBV10-3; TRBD1 aligns across 9 bases. CDR1 ENHRY and CDR2 SYGVKD come from the germline V gene. The CDR3 length is 13 residues. After removal of 4 bases from V and 4 bases from J, the junction contained 1 base not matched to a gene. The chain's CDR3 is CAISVTGGTEAFF. The CDR3 DNA reads TGTGCCATCAGTGTGACAGGGGGCACTGAAGCTTTCTTT.

The rearrangement links TRBV6-6 to TRBJ1-2; 8 bases fit TRBD1. The CDR3 covers 13 residues. The germline V gene encodes CDR1 MNHNY and CDR2 SVGAGI (reference sequence). The junction had 9 bases not matched to a gene; V was cut back by 10 bases and J by 5 bases. Here the CDR3 reads CATSGGVGYGYTF. The CDR3 DNA is TGTGCCACCTCAGGGGGCGTAGGTTATGGCTACACCTTC.

The chain has TRBV10-3 and TRBJ1-6, with D possibly TRBD1 on 6 matching bases. The germline CDR1 and CDR2 sequences are ENHRY and SYGVKD. The CDR3 extends over 15 amino acids. The V end was cut by 6 bases, the J end by 6 bases, with 15 bases between. The CDR3 loop reads CAISTPGQSNSPLHF. CDR3 nucleotide sequence: TGTGCCATCAGCACACCGGGACAAAGTAATTCACCCCTCCACTTT.

The genes are TRBV6-5 and TRBJ1-4, with 7 bases lining up with TRBD1. This CDR3 has 16 amino acids. Per the germline V gene, CDR1 is MNHEY and CDR2 is SVGAGI. The trim removed 4 bases at V and 4 bases at J, leaving 9 bases unmatched. CDR3 residues: CASSLGLGQFNEKLFF. The CDR3 region has the DNA TGTGCCAGCAGTTTGGGGCTGGGACAGTTTAATGAAAAACTGTTTTTT.

This chain links TRBV3-1 (or the pseudogene TRBV3-2) with TRBJ2-7; 11 nucleotides match TRBD2. V was pared by 4 bases and J by 4 bases, with 3 bases of the junction left unmatched. Germline V CDR1 and CDR2: LGHDT, YNNKEL (reference sequence). There are 14 residues in the CDR3. The chain's CDR3 is CASSPTSGEYEQYF. The CDR3 nucleotides read TGTGCCAGCAGCCCGACTAGCGGGGAATACGAGCAGTACTTC.

V usage is TRBV7-9 and J usage is TRBJ1-5, with D possibly matching TRBD1 (6 bases). Trimming left V 1 base short and J 6 bases short, with 19 bases between. This CDR3 comprises 17 residues. The germline V gene encodes CDR1 SEHNR and CDR2 FQNEAQ (reference sequence). CDR3 nucleotides: TGTGCCAGCAGCTTAGGAATGGGACAAGGGATGGGTCAGCCCCAGCATTTT. Translated: CASSLGMGQGMGQPQHF.

The chain recombines TRBV18 with TRBJ2-3; 10 positions agree with TRBD1. The germline V gene encodes CDR1 KGHSH and CDR2 LQKENI. The CDR3 sequence is 16 residues long. Germline trimming cut 6 bases from V and 0 bases from J; bases unmatched to any gene: 6. The CDR3 coding sequence is TGTGCCAGCTCGTCGCGGGACAGGGGAAGCACAGATACGCAGTATTTT. Its translation: CASSSRDRGSTDTQYF.

This chain joins TRBV7-3 and TRBJ2-6; 8 positions agree with TRBD1. The V gene's germline CDR1 is SGHTA and CDR2 FQGTGA. J lost 2 bases, V lost 8 bases, and 11 bases had no gene match. The CDR3 is 17 amino acids. CDR3 in DNA: TGTGCCAGCGGAACCGGGACAGGAGGTGCTGGGGCCAACGTCCTGACTTTC. Translation gives CASGTGTGGAGANVLTF. The variable domain in full, completed from reference TRBV7-3 and TRBJ2-6, reads GAGVSQTPSNKVTEKGKYVELRCDPISGHTALYWYRQSLGQGPEFLIYFQGTGAADDSGLPNDRFFAVRPEGSVSTLKIQRTERGDSAVYLCASGTGTGGAGANVLTFGAGSRLTVL.

This chain uses TRBV27 with TRBJ2-3, with 10 positions matching TRBD2. Germline V lookup: CDR1 MNHEY, CDR2 SMNVEV (reference sequence). V was pared by 3 bases and J by 7 bases, with 10 bases of the junction left unmatched. This CDR3 spans 16 amino acids. Here the CDR3 DNA reads TGTGCCAGCAGTTTGTGGGCTAGCGGGGGCAGCCATACGCAGTATTTT. This encodes CASSLWASGGSHTQYF.

The V call is TRBV2, the J call TRBJ1-1, with D possibly matching TRBD1 (6 bases). V was clipped by 6 bases and J by 1 base, with 15 bases between them. Germline values: CDR1 SNHLY, CDR2 FYNNEI. The CDR3 contains 15 residues. The CDR3: CASSAIPTGNTEAFF. CDR3 DNA sequence: TGTGCCAGCAGCGCTATACCGACAGGGAACACTGAAGCTTTCTTT.

This chain uses TRBV5-6 with TRBJ2-7, with D possibly matching TRBD2 (6 bases). Germline lookup yields CDR1 SGHDT and CDR2 YYEEEE. V was clipped by 4 bases and J by 4 bases, with 18 bases between them. This CDR3 spans 15 amino acids. CDR3 amino acids: CASSPGGAGSYEQYF. The CDR3 DNA sequence: TGTGCCAGCAGCCCCGGAGGGGCAGGATCGTACGAGCAGTACTTC.

This chain joins TRBV18 and TRBJ1-2, with unresolved D. The CDR3 sequence is 15 residues long. CDR1 is KGHSH and CDR2 is LQKENI in the germline V gene. V shed 3 bases and J shed 0 bases, with 11 bases lying between them. CDR3 protein: CASSPTVPSNYGYTF. The CDR3 DNA reads TGTGCCAGCTCACCTACAGTACCTTCTAACTATGGCTACACCTTC. The variable domain in full, with the rest retrieved from reference TRBV18 and TRBJ1-2, is NAGVMQNPRHLVRRRGQEARLRCSPMKGHSHVYWYRQLPEEGLKFMVYLQKENIIDESGMPKERFSAEFPKEGPSILRIQQVVRGDSAAYFCASSPTVPSNYGYTFGSGTRLTVV.

The rearrangement uses TRBV7-2 and TRBJ2-3, with D possibly being TRBD2 (6 bases). The CDR3 length is 16 residues. Germline CDR1 is SGHTA and CDR2 is FQGNSA. Trimming took 0 bases from V and 2 from J, leaving 12 bases between them. CDR3 sequence: CASSLAHAGYTDTQYF. The DNA of the CDR3 is TGTGCCAGCAGCTTAGCGCACGCGGGATACACAGATACGCAGTATTTT.

The sample holds a few counts of this clone. The rearrangement uses TRBV11-2 and TRBJ1-1; 7 bases align to TRBD1. Germline V gene lookup returns CDR1 SGHAT and CDR2 FQNNGV. CDR3 size: 17 residues. J gave up 1 base and V 0 bases, and 8 bases lay outside the gene matches. CDR3 sequence reads: CASSLEFYGTANTEAFF. DNA for the CDR3: TGTGCCAGCAGCTTAGAATTTTACGGGACAGCGAACACTGAAGCTTTCTTT.

This rearrangement joins TRBV7-9 to TRBJ2-7; 11 positions agree with TRBD2. The CDR3 consists of 16 residues. Germline V gene sequence: CDR1 SEHNR, CDR2 FQNEAQ (reference sequence). With 5 bases clipped from V and 5 bases from J, the junction kept 11 bases outside the gene matches. The CDR3 region is CASSPGTSGAAHEQYF. As DNA, the CDR3 is TGTGCCAGCAGCCCAGGGACTAGCGGAGCCGCCCACGAGCAGTACTTC.

This chain joins TRBV12-3 or TRBV12-4 and TRBJ1-1, with TRBD1 matching over 9 bases. V lost 5 bases, J lost 11 bases, and 9 bases stayed unmatched. The CDR3 runs to 13 residues. The DNA of the CDR3 is TGTGCCAGCAGTCAGGGACAGGGAGCTGGGGCTTTCTTT. It is translated as CASSQGQGAGAFF.

The sample holds one count of this clone. This rearrangement joins TRBV5-6 to TRBJ2-7; D is perhaps TRBD2 (6 bases). V lost 0 bases and J lost 2, with 12 bases in between. Germline V CDR1 and CDR2: SGHDT, YYEEEE. The CDR3 runs to 15 residues. CDR3 in DNA: TGTGCCAGCAGCTTGGCGGGAGTACGCGCCTACGAGCAGTACTTC. Its translation: CASSLAGVRAYEQYF.

The chain joins TRBV28 to TRBJ1-1; possible D gene TRBD1, 5 bases. The V gene lost 3 bases and the J gene lost 1 base, with 18 bases spanning the gap. The CDR3 has 17 residues. Looked up from germline, CDR1 is MDHEN and CDR2 is SYDVKM. CDR3 DNA: TGTGCCAGCAGTTTTAGGGTCGGTGGCAGGGCGAACACTGAAGCTTTCTTT. Translating it yields CASSFRVGGRANTEAFF.

The chain links TRBV19 to TRBJ2-1, with 13 bases aligning to TRBD2. The CDR3 has 15 amino acids. After removal of 9 bases from V and 3 bases from J, the junction contained 5 bases not matched to a gene. Germline V gene sequence: CDR1 LNHDA, CDR2 SQIVND (reference sequence). The DNA for the CDR3 is TGTGCCAGCCGGACTAGCGGGGGCCTCTACAATGAGCAGTTCTTC. It codes for CASRTSGGLYNEQFF.

The genes are TRBV28 and TRBJ2-6, with TRBD1 identical over 7 bases. Germline V lookup: CDR1 MDHEN, CDR2 SYDVKM. The CDR3 has 15 residues. The trim removed 9 bases at V and 0 bases at J, leaving 5 bases unmatched. CDR3 coding DNA: TGTGCCAGTAAGACAGGGTCCTCTGGGGCCAACGTCCTGACTTTC. Residues: CASKTGSSGANVLTF.